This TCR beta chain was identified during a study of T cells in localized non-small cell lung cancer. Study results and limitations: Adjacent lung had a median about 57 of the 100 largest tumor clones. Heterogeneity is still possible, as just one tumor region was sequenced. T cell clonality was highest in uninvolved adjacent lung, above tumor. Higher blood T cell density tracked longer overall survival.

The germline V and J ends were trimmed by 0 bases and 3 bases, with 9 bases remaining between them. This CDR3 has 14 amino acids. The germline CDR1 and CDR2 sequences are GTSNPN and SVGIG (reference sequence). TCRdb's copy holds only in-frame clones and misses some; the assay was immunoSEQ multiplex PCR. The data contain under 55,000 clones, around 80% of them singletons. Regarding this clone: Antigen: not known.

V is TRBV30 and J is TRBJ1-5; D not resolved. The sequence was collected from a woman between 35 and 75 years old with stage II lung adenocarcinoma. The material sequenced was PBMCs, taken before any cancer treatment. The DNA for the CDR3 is TGTGCCTGGAGTGTAACACAGTTCAATCAGCCCCAGCATTTT. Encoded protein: CAWSVTQFNQPQHF.